The 14 T cell receptor beta chains presented below share a single source sample, sequenced in a study of blood T cells in healthy people across ages. Through a sample-barcoded 5' primer and a J-beta primer mix, a second PCR was run for roughly 6 to 11 cycles. Using its own MiXCR run on the 5' RACE reads, TCRdb lists one record per CDR3 protein. The table shows hundreds of thousands of distinct CDR3 sequences, with around 20% occurring only once. The material sequenced was blood. These receptors all come from a man between 65 and 85 years old in good health.

The table lists this clonotype with a few counts. The chain links TRBV14 to TRBJ2-3, with a weak D call TRBD2 (6 bases). Germline CDR1 is SGHDN and CDR2 is FVKESK. The CDR3 has 17 residues. Trimming pared 5 bases from V and 1 base from J, leaving 19 bases between. CDR3: CASSVRTGRGGTDTQYF. The DNA for the CDR3 is TGTGCCAGCAGCGTACGAACCGGGCGGGGTGGCACAGATACGCAGTATTTT.

At least ten counts were recorded for this clonotype. This rearrangement joins TRBV20-1 to TRBJ2-7, with D possibly called TRBD1 or TRBD2 (5 bases each). The CDR3 sequence is 14 residues long. From germline, CDR1 is DFQATT and CDR2 SNEGSKA (reference sequence). Deletions cut 6 bases from V and 0 bases from J, with 15 bases between. CDR3 protein: CSAVLGDLSYEQYF. The CDR3 coding sequence is TGCAGTGCGGTACTCGGGGACCTCTCCTACGAGCAGTACTTC.

V and J are TRBV5-1 and TRBJ1-2; possibly TRBD1 for D (6 bases). The V gene lost 4 bases and the J gene lost 8 bases, with 18 bases spanning the gap. Germline CDR1 is SGHRS and CDR2 is YFSETQ. This CDR3 has 14 amino acids. CDR3 region: CASSQSTGFGGYTF. CDR3 DNA sequence: TGCGCCAGCAGCCAATCGACAGGTTTCGGGGGCTACACCTTC.

The V gene is TRBV27, the J gene TRBJ2-5; 9 bases agree with TRBD2. The closer fit of TRBJ2-7 to the DNA end suggests the J call may be wrong. The germline V gene has CDR1 MNHEY and CDR2 SMNVEV (reference sequence). This CDR3 comprises 17 residues. The CDR3 nucleotides read TGTGCCAGCAGTCAGCAGCGGGAGGCCCCACACCTCTACGAGCAGTACTTC. Translation: CASSQQREAPHLYEQYF.

This clonotype was seen ten or more times. Here the CDR3 reads CASSQQDRGGETQYF. As DNA, the CDR3 is TGCGCCAGCAGCCAACAGGACAGGGGAGGCGAGACCCAGTACTTC. The V and J genes are TRBV4-3 and TRBJ2-5; TRBD1 matches 9 bases. V trimming: 2 bases; J trimming: 5 bases; junction bases outside the gene matches: 6. The CDR3 loop spans 15 amino acids. The V gene's germline CDR1 is LGHNA and CDR2 YSLEER.

This clonotype turned up a few times. The chain has TRBV25-1 and TRBJ2-2; the D is unclear. Trimming stripped 5 bases from V and 5 bases from J, with 9 bases between. CDR3 length: 13 amino acids. Germline CDR1 MGHDK, CDR2 SYGVNS. CDR3 nucleotide sequence: TGTGCCAGCAGTAATTGGGGTACCGGGGAGCTGTTTTTT. This gives the protein CASSNWGTGELFF.

Only a few counts were recorded for this clonotype. The J gene is TRBJ2-7, the V gene TRBV6-1; TRBD2 might be the D (5 bases). The CDR3 sequence is 15 residues long. The germline V gene has CDR1 MNHNS and CDR2 SASEGT. Trimming cost V 2 bases and J 3 bases, with 14 bases left between them. CDR3 in amino acids: CASSELGDSHYEQYF. In DNA, the CDR3 is TGTGCCAGCAGTGAATTGGGAGATTCTCACTACGAGCAGTACTTC.

The chain joins TRBV6-1 to TRBJ2-5; D is perhaps TRBD1 or TRBD2 (5 bases each). In germline, CDR1 is MNHNS, CDR2 SASEGT. The CDR3 is made up of 17 amino acids. Deletions cut 6 bases from V and 3 bases from J, with 23 bases between. The CDR3 sequence: CASRDGEGRTFKETQYF. In DNA form, the CDR3 reads TGTGCCAGCAGAGACGGAGAGGGACGTACCTTCAAAGAGACCCAGTACTTC.

This chain connects TRBV20-1 to TRBJ2-1; TRBD2 matches at 9 bases. CDR3 length: 16 residues. Germline CDR1 and CDR2: DFQATT and SNEGSKA (reference sequence). As DNA, the CDR3 is TGCAGCGCAAGGGTAGCGGGGGCTCTGCGATACAATGAGCAGTTCTTC. Its translation: CSARVAGALRYNEQFF.

V gene TRBV20-1 combines with J gene TRBJ2-3; perhaps TRBD2 as D (6 bases). Trimming took 0 bases from V and 0 from J, leaving 13 bases between them. The CDR3 spans 16 residues. Germline loops: CDR1 DFQATT, CDR2 SNEGSKA (reference sequence). The chain's CDR3 is CSARDPAGRSTDTQYF. In DNA, the CDR3 is TGCAGTGCTAGAGATCCCGCGGGGAGGAGCACAGATACGCAGTATTTT.

This rearrangement joins TRBV25-1 to TRBJ2-1; D might be TRBD2 (5 bases). The CDR3 loop spans 14 amino acids. CDR1 and CDR2 (germline): MGHDK, SYGVNS. Between the trimmed V and J ends, which lost 1 base and 8 bases, there was a span of 12 bases. The CDR3 bases are TGTGCCAGCAGTGAATTGCCCCACGGGGATGAGCAGTTCTTC. Translated, it gives CASSELPHGDEQFF.

This clonotype was seen many times. The V and J genes are TRBV5-1 and TRBJ2-3; 8 bases align to TRBD2. In germline, CDR1 is SGHRS, CDR2 YFSETQ. J was trimmed by 1 base and V by 5 bases; bases with no gene match: 6. This CDR3 spans 15 amino acids. CDR3 nucleotide sequence: TGCGCCAGCAGTAAACTAGCGGATCGCACAGATACGCAGTATTTT. Translated: CASSKLADRTDTQYF.

This clonotype was counted a few times. The V call is TRBV28, the J call TRBJ2-5, with 13 bases fitting TRBD2. The DNA matches TRBJ2-1 better at its end, which makes the J call doubtful. This CDR3 has 15 residues. The V gene's germline CDR1 is MDHEN and CDR2 SYDVKM. CDR3 amino acids: CASRSLAGGSNEQFF. The CDR3 region has the DNA TGTGCCAGCAGGTCACTAGCGGGAGGGAGCAATGAGCAGTTCTTC.

This clonotype has at least ten counts. The J gene is TRBJ2-1, the V gene TRBV18, with 10 bases identical to TRBD1. J gave up 5 bases and V 1 base, and 8 bases lay outside the gene matches. Per the germline V gene, CDR1 is KGHSH and CDR2 is LQKENI. This CDR3 region has 17 residues. The CDR3 reads CASSPRRGQGVHNEQFF. DNA for the CDR3: TGTGCCAGCTCACCACGGCGAGGACAGGGGGTCCACAATGAGCAGTTCTTC.